This TCR beta chain appears in the sequencing data of a study of blood T cell repertoires in COVID-19. Study information: COVID-19 samples collected from the United States, Italy and Spain covered acute and convalescent phases. The cDNA or gDNA used as material had been derived from T cells, B-cell-depleted T cells, or PBMCs.

In the original analysis: Amplified reference gene primers provided the basis for estimating nucleated cell counts. Sequencing was performed with immunoSEQ multiplex PCR; in TCRdb, only in-frame clones are kept and a portion is missing. That table is the source of V, J and clone size, and D and trimming were worked out from the DNA. The sample has about 180,000 clones, approximately 80% seen once. The CDR3 covers 16 residues. Per the germline V gene, CDR1 is SGHVS and CDR2 is FNYEAQ. Trimming took 5 bases from V and 2 from J; bases not matched to a gene: 7. The gene calls are TRBV7-6 and TRBJ2-5, with 11 bases identical to TRBD1. Sequenced: peripheral blood. This clonotype originated in a human donor in a cohort sampled during active COVID-19. CDR3 in amino acids: CASSRRGQGGQETQYF. In DNA, the CDR3 is TGTGCCAGCAGCCGGAGGGGACAGGGGGGTCAAGAGACCCAGTACTTC.